This T cell receptor (beta chain) emerged from a study of blood T cells in healthy people across ages. Primed by a sample-barcoded 5' primer and a J-beta primer mix, a second PCR proceeded for 7 to 11 cycles. TCRdb processed the 5' RACE reads anew with MiXCR; each CDR3 protein has one entry. The table records 1,300,000 or so distinct CDR3 sequences, around 55% of them present only once. In germline, CDR1 is SEHNR, CDR2 FQNEAQ (reference sequence). CDR3 size: 17 residues. With V trimmed by 6 bases and J by 3 bases, 14 bases remained unmatched. The sample comprised blood. The V and J genes are TRBV7-9 and TRBJ2-1; 7 bases are shared with TRBD2. The TCR was taken from a man between 18 and 35 years old in good health. The CDR3 bases are TGTGCCAGCAGATACGGTGGACTAGAAGGGATCTACAATGAGCAGTTCTTC. Translation: CASRYGGLEGIYNEQFF.